This T cell receptor (beta chain) was identified during a study of blood T cell repertoires in COVID-19. Study as a whole: COVID-19 samples collected from the United States, Italy and Spain covered acute and convalescent phases. PBMCs, B-cell-depleted T cells, or T cells were the source of the cDNA or gDNA that made up the material.

Trimming stripped 3 bases from V and 4 bases from J, with 13 bases between. This CDR3 spans 13 amino acids. Germline lookup yields CDR1 DFQATT and CDR2 SNEGSKA (reference sequence). Per the original methods: Scientists estimated how many nucleated cells there were by amplifying reference gene primers. Clones were sequenced by immunoSEQ multiplex PCR, and TCRdb holds only the in-frame ones, with some missing. V and J calls and clone size follow that table, whereas D and trimming were derived from the DNA. This repertoire shows about 58,000 clones, 77% found once; its top ten account for under 35%. Sequenced input: peripheral blood. The rearrangement links TRBV20-1 to TRBJ2-7; D gene uncertain. This receptor was identified in a human donor in a cohort sampled during active COVID-19. CDR3 protein: CSASGLVTYEQYF. The CDR3, as DNA: TGCAGTGCTAGTGGGCTGGTGACATACGAGCAGTACTTC.